The sequence of this TCR beta chain was determined in a study of chemoradiotherapy in HPV16-positive cancers. Study-level findings and limits: Candidate HPV-specific clones and E7-related TCR motifs grew in tumor during treatment.

TCRdb's table, derived via immunoSEQ multiplex PCR, lists solely in-frame clones and lacks some. The repertoire holds roughly 2,000 clones, with 75% to 80% as singletons. Germline V gene lookup returns CDR1 MNHNY and CDR2 SVGAGI (reference sequence). The V and J ends lost 0 bases and 0 bases respectively, with 9 bases between them. CDR3 length equals 16 residues. A word on this clone: Its antigen is not known.

V and J are TRBV6-6 and TRBJ2-1; D is perhaps TRBD2 (5 bases). The receptor comes from a human donor with HPV-associated anogenital cancer. The source was tumor tissue, collected from a patient who underwent chemoradiotherapy. The CDR3 nucleotides are TGTGCCAGCAGTTACTCCGGCGGGTCCTCCTACAATGAGCAGTTCTTC. Translation gives CASSYSGGSSYNEQFF.